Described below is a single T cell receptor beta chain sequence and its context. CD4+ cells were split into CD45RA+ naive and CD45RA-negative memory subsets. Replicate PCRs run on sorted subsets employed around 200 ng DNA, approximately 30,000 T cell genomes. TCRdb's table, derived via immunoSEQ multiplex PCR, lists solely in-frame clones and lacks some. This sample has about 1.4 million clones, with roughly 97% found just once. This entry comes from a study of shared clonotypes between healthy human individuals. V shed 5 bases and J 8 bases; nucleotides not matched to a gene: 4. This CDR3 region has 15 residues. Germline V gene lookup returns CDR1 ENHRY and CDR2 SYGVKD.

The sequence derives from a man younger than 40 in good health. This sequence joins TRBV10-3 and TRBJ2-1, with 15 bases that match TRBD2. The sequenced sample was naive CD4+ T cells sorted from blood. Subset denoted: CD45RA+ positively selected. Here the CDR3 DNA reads TGTGCCATCAGTTGGACTAGCGGGAGGGCCGATGAGCAGTTCTTC. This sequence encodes CAISWTSGRADEQFF.